This T cell receptor (beta chain) stems from a study of blood T cell repertoires in COVID-19 (dated by TCRdb to the early 2020s). With regard to the full study: Samples covering the acute and convalescent phases of COVID-19 were provided by collaborators in the United States, Italy and Spain. The material from the prospective study consisted of cDNA or gDNA derived from T cells, B-cell-depleted T cells, or PBMCs. Subjects who had been exposed to COVID-19, were actively infected with it, or had recovered from it provided the deeply sampled blood TCRbeta repertoires that made up the dataset. The repertoires were released in a freely available public database meant as a resource for research on the immune response to SARS-CoV-2. Samples were obtained from the ongoing ImmuneRACE study (first 160 participants) and from 1,254 subjects provided by 6 global collaborators. Sample metadata almost always included a de-identified subject ID, COVID-19 status, age in years and sex. Where available, HLA class I and class II types were obtained from metadata supplied by the sample provider rather than from assay-based typing. The paper's findings and limits, for the study overall: Clinical and demographic metadata were provided uncurated, with the amount varying by source and participant.

The germline V gene encodes CDR1 LNHDA and CDR2 SQIVND (reference sequence). The trim is 7 bases for V and 6 bases for J, with a gap of 16 bases between the germline ends. From its cysteine to its phenylalanine, the CDR3 spans 13 amino acids. The read is trimmed to its CDR3 DNA, 39 bases read in frame from base 1. TCRbeta CDR3 regions were amplified from genomic DNA using the immunoSEQ Assay, a bias-controlled multiplex PCR. From the authors' description of their analysis: The number of nucleated cells in each sample was estimated by amplification of reference gene primers within the assay. Sequence reads were collapsed and filtered to measure the absolute abundance of every unique TCRbeta CDR3 rearrangement. For each sample, productive Simpson clonality was calculated as the square root of Simpson's diversity index across productive rearrangements. The table comes from immuneACCESS by way of TCRdb, which keeps in-frame sequences with V and J called. Part of the clones is missing from these tables; in studies checked, under half for an unresolved V gene and the rest for unknown reasons. V, J and clone size are taken as reported in that table, and D and trimming were inferred from the DNA itself. The sample data list 250,000 to 300,000 clones, and about 85% of these were observed just once. The leading ten clones occupy 3.6% of the sample.

Each collaborating institution followed its own protocols to collect whole blood in K2EDTA tubes. For TCRbeta analysis, collaborator samples were shipped as frozen whole blood, as isolated PBMCs, or as DNA extracted from either sample type. This clone has just one count. Its antigen remains unidentified. No clone much larger than this one lies a single base away; base qualities are absent. This TCR came from a man younger than 30 with active or convalescent COVID-19. Sample: peripheral blood. The receptor chain draws on TRBV19 and TRBJ2-7, with a tentative D gene TRBD1 over 6 matching bases. The sequenced DNA is TGTGCCAGTAAGGCAACAGGGTTGCGCGAGCAGTACTTC. Translated, this is CASKATGLREQYF.